This T cell receptor (beta chain) was captured by sequencing in a study of early T cells in non-severe SARS-CoV-2 infection. Trimming removed 0 bases at V and 1 base at J, with 9 bases between. This CDR3 is 15 amino acids long. Germline V gene data show CDR1 as MDHEN and CDR2 as SYDVKM. Findings and limits, study-wide: Private and CD4 specificities were missed by VDJdb matching, skewed to anti-spike CD8.

TCRdb re-derived calls from the 5' RACE reads in MiXCR, one entry per CDR3 protein. The profile shows roughly 30,000 distinct CDR3 sequences, 5.7% of them singletons. A note on this clonotype: Its antigen remains unknown.

This receptor was obtained from an adult who was a healthcare worker with PCR-confirmed SARS-CoV-2 infection or an uninfected control (not recorded which). The chain combines TRBV28 with TRBJ2-5; D not resolved. What was sequenced was whole blood. CDR3 coding DNA: TGTGCCAGCAGTTTATGGGAATCGGGCCAAGAGACCCAGTACTTC. Translating gives CASSLWESGQETQYF.